This is a list of T cell receptor beta chains from one sample in a study of T cells in Graves' hyperthyroidism and ophthalmopathy. TCRdb fed the multiplex PCR reads into MiXCR, producing one record per CDR3 protein. The table lists 93,000 or so distinct CDR3 sequences, roughly 44% of them singletons, with approximately 27% in the top ten. The source material was blood. These TCRs come from a man aged 40-49 years with Graves' hyperthyroidism. The CDR3 runs from the conserved cysteine through the conserved F or W. D genes are given only for firm matches. The listing skips clone size in some rows; elsewhere it reads once, few, many or a size class.

D gene,J gene,clone size,V gene,CDR3 protein,CDR3 DNA
.,TRBJ1-5,.,TRBV20-1,CSARGVIDQPQHF,TGCAGTGCTAGGGGGGTAATCGATCAGCCCCAGCATTTT
.,TRBJ1-1,.,TRBV19,CASSISVDTEAFF,TGTGCCAGTAGTATATCGGTAGACACTGAAGCTTTCTTT
TRBD2,TRBJ2-5,.,TRBV5-6,CASSWGGETQYF,TGTGCCAGCAGCTGGGGGGGGGAGACCCAGTACTTC
TRBD2,TRBJ2-5,.,TRBV20-1,CSARTSGGPYQETQYF,TGCAGTGCTAGGACTAGCGGGGGACCTTACCAAGAGACCCAGTACTTC
TRBD1,TRBJ2-7,many,TRBV6-2/TRBV6-3,CASTNRGGTGPTREYF,TGTGCCAGCACCAACCGAGGGGGGACAGGGCCCACCCGGGAGTACTTC
.,TRBJ1-2,few,TRBV19,CASSPGGTYGYTF,TGTGCCAGTAGTCCGGGGGGGACGTATGGCTACACCTTC
.,TRBJ1-1,many,TRBV7-2,CASSLSVFTEAFF,TGTGCCAGCAGCTTAAGCGTTTTTACTGAAGCTTTCTTT
TRBD1,TRBJ2-7,many,TRBV4-1,CASSHPGEGQADYEQYF,TGCGCCAGCAGCCATCCTGGAGAAGGACAGGCCGACTACGAGCAGTACTTC
TRBD2,TRBJ2-3,many,TRBV5-1,CASSPGYSGGAQYF,TGCGCCAGCAGCCCGGGATATTCGGGGGGGGCGCAGTATTTT
TRBD1,TRBJ1-2,.,TRBV19,CASSIQGAAYGYTF,TGTGCCAGTAGTATTCAGGGGGCTGCCTATGGCTACACCTTC
TRBD1,TRBJ2-7,many,TRBV19,CASRDRVRGEQYF,TGTGCCAGCAGGGACAGGGTGCGCGGCGAGCAGTACTTC
.,TRBJ2-7,.,TRBV7-2,CASSARWSSYEQYF,TGTGCCAGCAGCGCCCGTTGGAGCTCCTACGAGCAGTACTTC
TRBD1,TRBJ2-7,.,TRBV25-1,CASSGDRDRTYEQYF,TGTGCCAGCAGTGGGGACAGGGACAGAACCTACGAGCAGTACTTC
.,TRBJ1-5,.,TRBV7-6,CASSLWAGGQNNEHF,TGTGCCAGCAGCTTGTGGGCGGGGGGGCAGAACAATGAGCATTTT
TRBD1,TRBJ2-2,.,TRBV7-2,CASSESRDRARELFF,TGTGCCAGCAGCGAGTCCCGGGACAGGGCCAGGGAGCTGTTTTTT
.,TRBJ2-3,.,TRBV12-3/TRBV12-4,CASSSPFSRQFSTDTQYF,TGTGCCAGCAGTTCTCCTTTCTCCAGACAGTTCAGCACAGATACGCAGTATTTT
.,TRBJ1-1,.,TRBV27,CASSQLDSMNTEAFF,TGTGCCAGCAGTCAATTAGACAGCATGAACACTGAAGCTTTCTTT
.,TRBJ2-3,.,TRBV24-1,CATSDNRARTDTQYF,TGTGCCACCAGTGATAACAGGGCTCGCACAGATACGCAGTATTTT
.,TRBJ2-1,few,TRBV15,CATSRDRSSGANVLF,TGTGCCACCAGCAGAGATCGGAGCTCTGGGGCCAACGTCCTCTTC
TRBD2,TRBJ2-1,many,TRBV7-6,CASSPREGPNEQFF,TGTGCCAGCAGTCCCCGGGAGGGCCCCAATGAGCAGTTCTTC
.,TRBJ2-1,.,TRBV7-2,CASSLVGTLDEQFF,TGTGCCAGCAGCTTAGTGGGGACTTTGGATGAGCAGTTCTTC
TRBD1,TRBJ2-1,many,TRBV20-1,CSARDGKGASEQFF,TGCAGTGCTAGGGATGGGAAGGGGGCGAGTGAGCAGTTCTTC
.,TRBJ2-1,.,TRBV7-3,CASTWAGATVSGRQSF,TGTGCCAGCACCTGGGCGGGGGCCACCGTCTCAGGGCGGCAGTCCTTC
.,TRBJ2-1,.,TRBV7-7,CASSLALAWVNEQFF,TGTGCTAGCAGCCTGGCCTTAGCGTGGGTCAATGAGCAGTTCTTC
TRBD2,TRBJ2-5,many,TRBV7-2,CASSPALAGGSETQYF,TGTGCCAGCAGCCCGGCGCTAGCGGGGGGTTCCGAGACCCAGTACTTC
.,TRBJ1-2,many,TRBV11-2,CASSLGAGASWGYTF,TGTGCCAGCAGCTTAGGCGCCGGAGCCTCTTGGGGCTACACCTTC
.,TRBJ1-5,.,TRBV24-1,CATSGGGNQPQHF,TGTGCCACTAGTGGGGGGGGCAATCAGCCCCAGCATTTT
TRBD1,TRBJ1-4,many,TRBV5-1,CASTLTGQGGEKLFF,TGCGCCAGCACGCTGACAGGACAGGGGGGGGAAAAACTGTTTTTT
TRBD1,TRBJ2-1,.,TRBV20-1,CSANGQADSEQFF,TGCAGTGCTAACGGACAGGCTGACAGTGAGCAGTTCTTC
.,TRBJ1-2,.,TRBV29-1,CSVVTGANYGYTF,TGCAGCGTCGTAACAGGAGCTAACTATGGCTACACCTTC
TRBD1,TRBJ1-1,many,TRBV2,CASGTGKVGERTEAFF,TGTGCCAGCGGGACAGGGAAAGTGGGGGAGAGGACTGAAGCTTTCTTT
TRBD1,TRBJ1-1,.,TRBV6-2/TRBV6-3,CASSPYDRGPGTEAFF,TGTGCCAGCAGTCCGTATGACAGGGGGCCGGGCACTGAAGCTTTCTTT
.,TRBJ1-1,.,TRBV7-3,CASSFIIANTEAFF,TGTGCCAGCAGCTTTATAATAGCGAACACTGAAGCTTTCTTT
.,TRBJ2-3,.,TRBV5-4,CASSLSSEGAGADMQYF,TGCGCCAGCAGCTTGTCTAGCGAGGGGGCAGGCGCAGATATGCAGTATTTT
TRBD2,TRBJ2-2,many,TRBV7-8,CASSLAPSGTPGELFF,TGTGCCAGCAGCTTAGCGCCTAGCGGGACCCCCGGGGAGCTGTTTTTT
.,TRBJ1-4,many,TRBV5-1,CASSFLEGGNEKLFF,TGCGCCAGCAGCTTCCTGGAAGGGGGAAACGAAAAACTGTTTTTT
.,TRBJ1-2,.,TRBV9,CASSVGGQGPGRTYF,TGTGCCAGCAGCGTAGGGGGGCAGGGTCCCGGCCGTACCTACTTC
.,TRBJ2-7,.,TRBV5-6,CASSPPIPGANEQYF,TGTGCCAGCTCACCACCGATCCCGGGGGCCAACGAGCAGTACTTC
TRBD2,TRBJ2-7,many,TRBV29-1,CSVEDWEGSYEQYF,TGCAGCGTTGAAGATTGGGAGGGGTCCTACGAGCAGTACTTC
.,TRBJ1-5,.,TRBV11-2,CASSLEVGNNQPQHF,TGCGCCAGCAGCTTGGAGGTGGGCAACAATCAGCCCCAGCATTTT
.,TRBJ1-3,many,TRBV4-1,CASSLTSTGNTIYF,TGCGCCAGCAGCCTCACTTCTACCGGAAACACCATATATTTT
TRBD1,TRBJ1-5,once,TRBV11-2,CASSPQGDRWQPPQHF,TGTGCCAGCAGCCCTCAGGGGGACAGGTGGCAACCGCCCCAGCATTTT
.,TRBJ2-1,many,TRBV2,CASSLGGHNEQFF,TGTGCCAGCAGTCTGGGGGGGCACAATGAGCAGTTCTTC